These 28 T cell receptor beta chains came from one sample sequenced in a study of identical twins. TCRdb re-called the 5' RACE reads through MiXCR, storing one row per CDR3 protein. Of around 280,000 distinct CDR3 sequences listed, under 9.5% are singletons. These data were likewise used in another study, on yellow fever vaccine responses in identical twins.

Sequenced: memory (CD45RO+) T cells sorted from blood. Every receptor here comes from a woman between 18 and 30 years old in good health.

This clonotype was picked up many times. The rearrangement links TRBV20-1 to TRBJ2-3; D gene ambiguous. This CDR3 is built from 12 residues. V gave up 5 bases and J gave up 1 base, with 7 bases separating them. Germline values: CDR1 DFQATT, CDR2 SNEGSKA (reference sequence). The CDR3 coding sequence is TGCAGTGCTCCCCAACGCACAGATACGCAGTATTTT. This gives the protein CSAPQRTDTQYF.

This clonotype was seen a few times. The chain has TRBV7-8 and TRBJ2-2; 7 bases fit TRBD1. J lost 4 bases, V lost 5 bases, and 7 bases had no gene match. The CDR3 covers 15 residues. Germline-derived CDR1 and CDR2 are SGHVS and FQNEAQ. Written as DNA, the CDR3 is TGTGCCAGCAGCACTACGCCAGGGGGCACCGGGGAGCTGTTTTTT. Amino acid sequence: CASSTTPGGTGELFF. Filled out from reference TRBV7-8 and TRBJ2-2, the complete variable domain reads GAGVSQSPRYKVAKRGQDVALRCDPISGHVSLFWYQQALGQGPEFLTYFQNEAQLDKSGLPSDRFFAERPEGSVSTLKIQRTQQEDSAVYLCASSTTPGGTGELFFGEGSRLTVL.

This clonotype showed up many times. The CDR3 loop is CASSLFALSSNMNTGELFF. As DNA, the CDR3 is TGTGCCAGCAGCCTATTTGCCCTATCATCAAACATGAACACCGGGGAGCTGTTTTTT. The chain links TRBV4-2 to TRBJ2-2; D uncertain. V was clipped by 4 bases and J by 1 base, with 22 bases between them. The V gene's germline CDR1 is LGHNA and CDR2 YNFKEQ. CDR3 length equals 19 residues.

The chain uses TRBV11-2 and TRBJ2-3; 10 bases fit TRBD2. V lost 1 base to trimming and J lost 2 bases; unmatched junction nucleotides: 9. The CDR3 spans 18 residues. Germline CDR1 reads SGHAT; CDR2 reads FQNNGV. CDR3: CASSLVVASGGNTDTQYF. CDR3 DNA sequence: TGTGCCAGCAGCTTAGTGGTGGCTAGCGGGGGAAACACAGATACGCAGTATTTT.

The chain is built from TRBV12-3 or TRBV12-4 and TRBJ2-3; 14 bases line up with TRBD2. The CDR3 runs 18 residues. V dropped 6 bases and J dropped 1; count of bases not matched to a gene: 9. CDR3 sequence (DNA): TGTGCCAGCAGCTCCACTCCGGGACTAGCGGGGGGCACAGATACGCAGTATTTT. Its translation: CASSSTPGLAGGTDTQYF.

The sample holds many counts of this clonotype. This chain joins TRBV12-3 or TRBV12-4 and TRBJ2-1; TRBD1 matches at 11 bases. There are 13 residues in the CDR3. The V segment lost 11 bases and the J segment 2 bases; nucleotides outside the gene matches: 2. The DNA for the CDR3 is TGTGCCGGGGGACAGGGGGCCTACAATGAGCAGTTCTTC. Translating it yields CAGGQGAYNEQFF.

This clonotype was observed a handful of times. V is TRBV15 and J is TRBJ2-5; 9 bases match TRBD1. Unmatched junction bases numbered 8, after V lost 0 bases and J lost 3 bases. Per the germline V gene, CDR1 is LNHNV and CDR2 is YYDKDF (reference sequence). CDR3 length: 17 residues. This CDR3 is CATSRDLGTGLEETQYF. The CDR3 nucleotides read TGTGCCACCAGCAGAGATCTAGGGACAGGGTTGGAAGAGACCCAGTACTTC. The whole variable domain, filled in from reference TRBV15 and TRBJ2-5, reads DAMVIQNPRYQVTQFGKPVTLSCSQTLNHNVMYWYQQKSSQAPKLLFHYYDKDFNNEADTPDNFQSRRPNTSFCFLDIRSPGLGDTAMYLCATSRDLGTGLEETQYFGPGTRLLVL.

This clonotype was seen only a few times. The chain employs TRBV9 and TRBJ2-7; TRBD2 agrees at 7 bases. Trimming at V came to 1 base and at J to 0 bases, leaving 7 bases not matched to a gene. This CDR3 spans 16 amino acids. Germline loops: CDR1 SGDLS, CDR2 YYNGEE. DNA of the CDR3: TGTGCCAGCAGCGTACACCCCGGGGGGAGCTCCTACGAGCAGTACTTC. It yields the protein CASSVHPGGSSYEQYF.

There are many counts of this clonotype. The gene calls are TRBV20-1 and TRBJ2-1; 7 bases align to TRBD2. Looked up from germline, CDR1 is DFQATT and CDR2 is SNEGSKA (reference sequence). V shed 0 bases, J shed 6 bases, and the junction held 8 bases outside the gene matches. The CDR3 extends over 15 amino acids. In DNA, the CDR3 is TGCAGTGCTAGAGAAGCGGGACGGGCAACCAATGAGCAGTTCTTC. Translation: CSAREAGRATNEQFF.

This clonotype was found a few times. CDR3 protein: CSAPRQELKETQYF. The CDR3 region has the DNA TGCAGTGCTCCCCGACAGGAACTAAAAGAGACCCAGTACTTC. This chain links TRBV20-1 with TRBJ2-5; weak D call: TRBD1 (6 bases). Trimming pared 5 bases from V and 3 bases from J, leaving 16 bases between. The V gene's germline CDR1 is DFQATT and CDR2 SNEGSKA (reference sequence). There are 14 residues in the CDR3.

The CDR3 loop is CATSREGGGADRPLHF. For the CDR3, the DNA is TGTGCCACCAGCAGAGAGGGCGGGGGCGCCGACAGACCCCTCCACTTT. The rearrangement joins TRBV15 to TRBJ1-6, with D possibly being TRBD1 (6 bases). CDR3 length equals 16 residues. Trimming removed 0 bases from V and 12 bases from J, with 18 bases in between. The germline gives CDR1 LNHNV, CDR2 YYDKDF (reference sequence).

This clonotype has just a few counts. The chain employs TRBV11-2 and TRBJ2-7, with D maybe TRBD1 (5 bases). The CDR3 spans 14 residues. The ends were cut back, 5 bases at V and 4 bases at J, with 15 bases in the middle. Germline V gene sequence: CDR1 SGHAT, CDR2 FQNNGV. For the CDR3, the DNA is TGTGCCAGCAGCCTAGGGGTCCCCCCATACGAGCAGTACGTC. Translated: CASSLGVPPYEQYV.

This clonotype was picked up many times. The rearrangement joins TRBV6-2 or TRBV6-3 to TRBJ2-1; D may match TRBD1 or TRBD2 (5 bases each). This CDR3 spans 14 amino acids. Trimming shortened V by 6 bases and J by 12 bases, and 21 bases separated the two germline ends. Germline loops: CDR1 MNHEY, CDR2 SVGEGT. CDR3 in amino acids: CASSPNPEPGPQFF. CDR3 coding DNA: TGTGCCAGCAGCCCGAACCCCGAACCGGGACCGCAGTTCTTC.

The chain uses TRBV6-5 and TRBJ2-2, with D possibly being TRBD1 (7 bases). This CDR3 region has 15 residues. Per germline, CDR1 MNHEY and CDR2 SVGAGI. The V end lost 5 bases, the J end lost 3 bases, and 13 bases lay between the germline ends. CDR3 amino acids: CASSHQGGDTGELFF. As DNA, the CDR3 is TGTGCCAGCAGTCACCAGGGGGGCGACACCGGGGAGCTGTTTTTT.

This chain links TRBV6-5 with TRBJ2-1; a weak D match, TRBD2 (7 bases). The CDR3 sequence is 15 residues long. Trimming removed 2 bases at V and 3 bases at J, with 11 bases between. CDR1 is MNHEY and CDR2 is SVGAGI in the germline V gene. The CDR3 sequence is CASSYGGAVYNEQFF. DNA for the CDR3: TGTGCCAGCAGTTACGGGGGGGCGGTCTACAATGAGCAGTTCTTC.

CDR3 residues: CASSERGGSSYEQYV. CDR3 in DNA: TGTGCCAGCAGTGAAAGGGGGGGATCATCCTACGAGCAGTACGTC. This rearrangement joins TRBV6-1 to TRBJ2-7, with TRBD2 as a possible D gene (7 bases). The CDR3 has 15 residues. Germline V lookup: CDR1 MNHNS, CDR2 SASEGT. V lost 2 bases and J lost 1, with 12 bases in between.

This clonotype was found many times. The V call is TRBV10-2, the J call TRBJ2-1; D call uncertain. Germline CDR1 is WSHSY and CDR2 is SAAADI. V was cut by 8 bases and J by 0 bases, with 8 bases left in between. CDR3 size: 13 residues. The CDR3 DNA reads TGCGCCAGCTCCAAGGGCTCCTACAATGAGCAGTTCTTC. As protein: CASSKGSYNEQFF.

This clonotype was picked up a small number of times. The chain couples TRBV3-1 to TRBJ2-2; a possible D gene is TRBD1 (6 bases). The V and J ends lost 4 bases and 5 bases respectively, with 14 bases between them. The CDR3 consists of 15 residues. Germline-derived CDR1 and CDR2 are LGHDT and YNNKEL (reference sequence). The CDR3 reads CASSPRTETTGELFF. CDR3 coding DNA: TGTGCCAGCAGCCCGCGGACAGAAACAACCGGGGAGCTGTTTTTT.

This clonotype showed up just once. This may be a read error: a much more frequent sequence differs by one nucleotide. The CDR3 protein is CATSNLKRGRGDTQYF. The CDR3 nucleotides are TGTGCCACCAGTAACCTCAAGCGGGGCCGGGGAGATACGCAGTATTTT. The chain uses TRBV24-1 and TRBJ2-3, with 7 bases matching TRBD2. The germline gives CDR1 KGHDR, CDR2 SFDVKD. The CDR3 extends over 16 amino acids. Trimming removed 6 bases from V and 5 bases from J; junction bases left unmatched: 13.

This clonotype has more than one count but fewer than ten. This chain uses TRBV6-1 with TRBJ2-3; 9 bases are a match to TRBD1. This CDR3 spans 15 amino acids. The ends lost 5 bases at V and 3 bases at J; junction bases unmatched: 6. CDR1 and CDR2 (germline): MNHNS, SASEGT. This chain's CDR3 is CASSLRDRVTDTQYF. The DNA of the CDR3 is TGTGCCAGCAGTCTAAGGGACAGGGTGACAGATACGCAGTATTTT.

This clonotype has ten or more counts. V usage is TRBV5-5 and J usage is TRBJ1-5; TRBD1 matches 7 bases. Germline-derived CDR1 and CDR2 are SGHKS and YYEKEE (reference sequence). V was clipped by 5 bases and J by 3 bases; unmatched bases: 5. The CDR3 consists of 14 residues. CDR3 nucleotide sequence: TGTGCCAGCAGGCCCGACAGGGCCAATCAGCCCCAGCATTTT. Its protein is CASRPDRANQPQHF.

Only a few counts were recorded for this clonotype. The chain links TRBV18 to TRBJ2-7; TRBD1 or TRBD2 may be the D gene (5 bases each). The V gene lost 4 bases and the J gene lost 6 bases, with 10 bases spanning the gap. The germline V gene has CDR1 KGHSH and CDR2 LQKENI. This CDR3 has 12 residues. The CDR3 nucleotides are TGTGCCAGCTCACAGGGACCGGGCGAGCAGTACGTC. Its protein product is CASSQGPGEQYV.

The chain has TRBV12-5 and TRBJ2-4; 9 bases line up with TRBD1. The V and J ends lost 7 bases and 3 bases, in that order; junction bases with no gene match: 10. Germline-derived CDR1 and CDR2 are LGHNT and FRNRAP. The CDR3 is 16 amino acids. CDR3 bases: TGTGCTAGTGCCCCAACAGGGGGCAATCGCAAAAACATTCAGTACTTC. Amino acids: CASAPTGGNRKNIQYF.

Turning to this clonotype: The junction and the germline gene differ at one end; a read error may be behind it. The chain combines TRBV20-1 with TRBJ2-3; a possible D gene is TRBD2 (5 bases). In germline, CDR1 is DFQATT, CDR2 SNEGSKA (reference sequence). The CDR3 length is 15 residues. CDR3 loop: CCAHGPQRKTDTQYF. The CDR3 coding sequence is TGCTGTGCCCATGGGCCCCAGCGGAAAACAGATACGCAGTATTTT.

This clonotype was found a few times. The chain employs TRBV28 and TRBJ2-1; TRBD2 aligns across 10 bases. V lost 7 bases and J lost 3; bases outside the gene matches: 3. This CDR3 contains 14 residues. The germline V gene encodes CDR1 MDHEN and CDR2 SYDVKM. CDR3 protein: CASIGLADYNEQFF. In nucleotides, the CDR3 is TGTGCCAGCATCGGACTAGCGGACTACAATGAGCAGTTCTTC.

This clonotype was recorded many times. V usage is TRBV6-1 and J usage is TRBJ2-3, with TRBD1 identical over 7 bases. The CDR3 runs to 14 residues. CDR1 and CDR2 from the germline V gene are MNHNS and SASEGT. Trimming at V came to 8 bases and at J to 6 bases, leaving 11 bases not matched to a gene. Here the CDR3 DNA reads TGTGCCAGCCGGTTAGACAGGGTACTTGATACGCAGTATTTT. Amino acid sequence: CASRLDRVLDTQYF.

This clonotype appeared a few times. The gene calls are TRBV6-1 and TRBJ1-5, with D maybe TRBD1 (5 bases). Germline V gene data show CDR1 as MNHNS and CDR2 as SASEGT. This CDR3 spans 15 amino acids. The V end was cut by 6 bases, the J end by 0 bases, with 12 bases between. The CDR3 loop reads CASSRDGNSNQPQHF. CDR3 in DNA: TGTGCCAGCAGCCGGGACGGCAATAGCAATCAGCCCCAGCATTTT.

CDR3 amino acids: CASSHPTLSSYEQYF. CDR3 in DNA: TGTGCCAGCAGCCATCCGACACTGAGCTCCTACGAGCAGTACTTC. The chain is built from TRBV3-1 and TRBJ2-7, with D hard to call. V was trimmed by 3 bases and J by 0 bases, leaving 12 bases between them. The CDR3 covers 15 residues. Germline values: CDR1 LGHDT, CDR2 YNNKEL (reference sequence).